Included here is one TCR beta chain sequence, with context. There is no known antigen for this receptor. Per-base qualities were not stored, and no clone one base away is much larger. Sample treatment or condition, as interpreted from the label and publication: over 15 received Ad26.COV2.S at low or high dose, single or two shots; about 5 received placebo; per-sample allocation not given. For vaccine and placebo recipients, repertoires were sequenced using samples collected on day 63 after the first injection. Cohort 1b enrolled about two dozen adults aged 18-55 years at a single site in Boston, USA, between 29 July and 7 August 2020. As a vaccine, Ad26.COV2.S was a replication-incompetent adenovirus type 26 vector that expressed a prefusion-stabilized SARS-CoV-2 spike protein derived from the original Wuhan strain. The sample originates from a study of Ad26.COV2.S vaccination and SARS-CoV-2 variants (TCRdb year 2021). Context from the whole study: Vaccine-arm donors were drawn from COV1001, a multicentre, randomized, double-blind, placebo-controlled phase I-IIa trial of Ad26.COV2.S in healthy adults. Ad26.COV2.S was administered intramuscularly at a dose of 5x10^10 or 1x10^11 viral particles, either as one shot or as two shots given 56 days apart. TCRbeta repertoire sequencing was used to assess the specificity and breadth of SARS-CoV-2-reactive T cell receptors after Ad26.COV2.S vaccination. A total of about 30 samples were included in the TCR-sequenced set, comprising roughly 19 Ad26.COV2.S vaccine recipients, 5 placebo recipients and 8 SARS-CoV-2 convalescent individuals. Trial participants were randomized into five groups of five, in which low-dose or high-dose Ad26.COV2.S was given once or twice, or placebo was given on both occasions. Blinding of investigators to trial group allocation was maintained during experiments and outcome assessment.

The CDR3 runs 14 residues from the cysteine to the phenylalanine. The sequence is cut down to CDR3 DNA, 42 bases in frame from base 1. The CDR1 and CDR2 encoded by the germline V gene are MNHEY and SVGEGT. Trimming leaves V shorter by 4 bases and J shorter by 2 bases, with the junction holding 4 bases beyond the gene matches. The immunoSEQ Assay was used to sequence TCRbeta CDR3 regions. After extraction, genomic DNA underwent amplification by bias-controlled multiplex PCR, followed by high-throughput sequencing. Per the source publication's procedure: To quantify the absolute abundance of every unique TCRbeta CDR3 region, sequences were collapsed and filtered. T cell fraction was estimated by normalization of TCRbeta template counts to usable DNA, with usable DNA being measured through amplification of reference genes present in all nucleated cells. Repertoire TCRs were annotated as SARS-CoV-2-specific by exact matching of V gene, CDR3 amino acid sequence and J gene to a known reactive TCR set. The reference SARS-CoV-2 TCR set was derived from MIRA and filtered for enrichment in COVID-19-positive ImmuneCODE repertoires, a step that removed public or cross-reactive TCRs. Based on the MIRA antigens, annotated TCRs were further analysed at the level of specific ORF or position within ORF. Breadth was defined as the number of annotated unique rearrangements divided by the total number of unique productive rearrangements, and depth was defined as the summed frequency of the annotated unique rearrangements. Group comparisons of TCR breadth used two-sided Wilcoxon rank-sum tests. What TCRdb holds here is the immuneACCESS table cut down to in-frame rearrangements. Part of the clones is not present; checked against another copy, under half of the missing clones reflect an unresolved V gene, and the others are unexplained. Clone size and V and J calls were adopted from that table, with D and trimming inferred from the DNA. Counted in this sample were hundreds of thousands of clones; 70% to 90% of them appeared once. The biggest ten clones account for about 3.1% of the sample.

Study-wide findings and limitations: Vaccine and placebo recipients had comparable non-spike TCR breadth, which fits with the vaccine containing only spike. Ad26.COV2.S recipients had higher spike-specific TCR breadth than placebo recipients (P = 0.0014). The authors noted that the TCR breadth and depth analyses may have underestimated total T cell responses. After vaccination, substantial breadth of spike-specific CD8+ and CD4+ T cell responses was reported. Comparing responses between vaccine doses or regimens was not something the study was powered to do.

This sample comprised peripheral blood, obtained in a trial of Ad26.COV2.S vaccine versus placebo. This chain joins TRBV6-2 or TRBV6-3 to TRBJ2-7, and 8 bases in between align with TRBD1. This receptor was identified in a person between 18 and 60 years old who received the Ad26.COV2.S COVID-19 vaccine or a placebo. The CDR3 reads CASSWGTGAYEQYF. In nucleotides, the sequence is TGTGCCAGCAGTTGGGGGACAGGAGCCTACGAGCAGTACTTC.